What follows are 9 T cell receptor beta chains derived from one specimen sequenced in a study of T cell repertoires in Merkel cell carcinoma. Using immunoSEQ multiplex PCR, the repertoire was profiled, and TCRdb retains in-frame clones only, with some absent. The repertoire holds roughly 14,000 clones, with about four fifths as singletons. Material: tumor tissue. The receptors stem from an adult with Merkel cell carcinoma.

This clone was picked up a small number of times. This chain joins TRBV5-1 and TRBJ2-2, with 7 nucleotides matching TRBD1. This CDR3 comprises 15 residues. The germline V gene has CDR1 SGHRS and CDR2 YFSETQ. With V trimmed by 2 bases and J by 0 bases, 1 base remained unmatched. The CDR3 loop is CASSFRGTNTGELFF. Here the CDR3 DNA reads TGCGCCAGCAGCTTCAGGGGGACGAACACCGGGGAGCTGTTTTTT.

By proportion, this clone is medium-sized. The chain is built from TRBV5-4 and TRBJ2-5; D is unclear. Trimming cost V 1 base and J 5 bases, with 3 bases left between them. This CDR3 region has 11 residues. CDR1 and CDR2 from the germline V gene are SGHNT and YYREEE (reference sequence). CDR3 residues: CASSLLETQYF. The CDR3 DNA follows: TGTGCCAGCAGCTTGTTGGAGACCCAGTACTTC. The variable domain in full, with the rest retrieved from reference TRBV5-4 and TRBJ2-5, is ETGVTQSPTHLIKTRGQQVTLRCSSQSGHNTVSWYQQALGQGPQFIFQYYREEENGRGNFPPRFSGLQFPNYSSELNVNALELDDSALYLCASSLLETQYFGPGTRLLVL.

The J gene is TRBJ2-6, the V gene TRBV19; 8 bases line up with TRBD1. CDR3 size: 18 residues. CDR1 is LNHDA, CDR2 SQIVND, per germline (reference sequence). Losses at the gene ends were 6 bases for V and 0 bases for J; bases not matched to a gene: 10. CDR3 amino acids: CASRIQGTGSSGANVLTF. CDR3 nucleotides: TGTGCCAGTAGGATCCAGGGGACAGGTAGCTCTGGGGCCAACGTCCTGACTTTC.

V gene TRBV10-3 combines with J gene TRBJ1-1; perhaps TRBD1 as D (5 bases). CDR3 size: 11 residues. CDR1 is ENHRY, CDR2 SYGVKD, per germline. The V end lost 6 bases, the J end lost 4 bases, and 6 bases lay between the germline ends. The CDR3 DNA sequence: TGTGCCATCAGGAGGGGCACTGAAGCTTTCTTT. Its translation: CAIRRGTEAFF.

This chain connects TRBV29-1 to TRBJ1-1; no firm D call. The CDR3 has 14 residues. CDR1 is SQVTM, CDR2 ANQGSEA, per germline. V was cut by 4 bases and J by 0 bases, with 12 bases left in between. The CDR3 sequence is CSVAPQALNTEAFF. Here the CDR3 DNA reads TGCAGCGTTGCCCCCCAGGCCTTGAACACTGAAGCTTTCTTT.

This clone appeared a single time. This chain connects TRBV5-4 to TRBJ2-1; TRBD2 aligns across 9 bases. The CDR3 is 15 amino acids. Germline V gene sequence: CDR1 SGHNT, CDR2 YYREEE (reference sequence). Trimming at V came to 4 bases and at J to 3 bases, leaving 5 bases not matched to a gene. This CDR3 is CASSGIAGDYNEQFF. Here the CDR3 DNA reads TGTGCCAGCAGCGGAATAGCGGGAGACTACAATGAGCAGTTCTTC.

V usage is TRBV5-6 and J usage is TRBJ2-1; D is ambiguous. Per the germline V gene, CDR1 is SGHDT and CDR2 is YYEEEE. CDR3 length: 14 residues. V lost 2 bases, J lost 1 base, and 7 bases lay in between. CDR3 nucleotides: TGTGCCAGCAGCTTTGGGGATTCCTACAATGAGCAGTTCTTC. Protein: CASSFGDSYNEQFF.

The genes are TRBV27 and TRBJ2-3; D remains ambiguous. The V end lost 0 bases, the J end lost 0 bases, and 4 bases lay between the germline ends. The CDR3 runs to 14 residues. Germline CDR1 and CDR2: MNHEY and SMNVEV (reference sequence). The CDR3 coding sequence is TGTGCCAGCAGTTTATCGTACAGCACAGATACGCAGTATTTT. Its translation is CASSLSYSTDTQYF.

The chain employs TRBV11-1 and TRBJ2-6; 7 nucleotides align to TRBD1. This CDR3 has 15 residues. The V and J ends lost 4 bases and 4 bases, in that order; junction bases with no gene match: 4. Germline CDR1 reads SGHAT; CDR2 reads FQDESV (reference sequence). This CDR3 reads CASSSTGLGANVLTF. DNA of the CDR3: TGTGCCAGCAGCTCGACAGGGCTCGGGGCCAACGTCCTGACTTTC.